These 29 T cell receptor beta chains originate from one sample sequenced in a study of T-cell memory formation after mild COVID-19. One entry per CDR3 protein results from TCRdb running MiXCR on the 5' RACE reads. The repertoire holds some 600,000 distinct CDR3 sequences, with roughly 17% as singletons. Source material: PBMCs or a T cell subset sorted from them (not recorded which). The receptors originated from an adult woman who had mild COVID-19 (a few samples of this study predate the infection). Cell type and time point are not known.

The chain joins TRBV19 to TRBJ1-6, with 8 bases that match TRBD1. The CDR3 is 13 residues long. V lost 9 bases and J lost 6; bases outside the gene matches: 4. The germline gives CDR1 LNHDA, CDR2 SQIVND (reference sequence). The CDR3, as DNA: TGTGCCAGCACAGGGGGTTCTAATTCACCCCTCCACTTT. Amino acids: CASTGGSNSPLHF.

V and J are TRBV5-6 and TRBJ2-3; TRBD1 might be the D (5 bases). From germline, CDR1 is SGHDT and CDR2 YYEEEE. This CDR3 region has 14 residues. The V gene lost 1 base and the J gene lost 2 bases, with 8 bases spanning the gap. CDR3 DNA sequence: TGTGCCAGCAGCTTGACAGGCGACACAGATACGCAGTATTTT. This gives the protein CASSLTGDTDTQYF.

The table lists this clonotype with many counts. The DNA of the CDR3 is TGTGCCAGCAGTTTTTCCAGGGGGGGTGGTCAGCCCCAGCATTTT. This encodes CASSFSRGGGQPQHF. J is TRBJ1-5 and V is TRBV12-3 or TRBV12-4; 7 bases match TRBD1. V dropped 3 bases and J dropped 6; count of bases not matched to a gene: 8. This CDR3 comprises 15 residues.

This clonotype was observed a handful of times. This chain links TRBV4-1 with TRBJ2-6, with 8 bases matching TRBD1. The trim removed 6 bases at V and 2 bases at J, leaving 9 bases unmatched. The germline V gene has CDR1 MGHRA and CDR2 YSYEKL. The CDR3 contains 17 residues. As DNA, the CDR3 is TGCGCCAGCAGACTCGGACAGGGCCAACCTGGGGCCAACGTCCTGACTTTC. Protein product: CASRLGQGQPGANVLTF.

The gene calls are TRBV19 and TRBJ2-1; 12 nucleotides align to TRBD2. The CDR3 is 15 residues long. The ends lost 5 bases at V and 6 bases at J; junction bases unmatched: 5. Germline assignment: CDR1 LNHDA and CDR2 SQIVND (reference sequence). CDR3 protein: CASSVGTSGLNEQFF. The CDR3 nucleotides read TGTGCCAGTAGTGTGGGGACTAGCGGGCTCAATGAGCAGTTCTTC.

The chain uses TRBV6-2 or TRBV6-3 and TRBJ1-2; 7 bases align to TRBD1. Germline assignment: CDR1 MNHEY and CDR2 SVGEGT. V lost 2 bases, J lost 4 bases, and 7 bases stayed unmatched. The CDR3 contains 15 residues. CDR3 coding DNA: TGTGCCAGCAGTTACGGGGGACAGTCCCCCTATGGCTACACCTTC. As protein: CASSYGGQSPYGYTF.

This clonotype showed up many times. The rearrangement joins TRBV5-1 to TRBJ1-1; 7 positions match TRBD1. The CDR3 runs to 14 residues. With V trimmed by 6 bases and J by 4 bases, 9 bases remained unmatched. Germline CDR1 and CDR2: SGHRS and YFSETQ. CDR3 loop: CASTDRAVGTEAFF. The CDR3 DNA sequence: TGCGCCAGCACAGACAGGGCGGTAGGCACTGAAGCTTTCTTT. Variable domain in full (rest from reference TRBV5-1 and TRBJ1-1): KAGVTQTPRYLIKTRGQQVTLSCSPISGHRSVSWYQQTPGQGLQFLFEYFSETQRNKGNFPGRFSGRQFSNSRSEMNVSTLELGDSALYLCASTDRAVGTEAFFGQGTRLTVV.

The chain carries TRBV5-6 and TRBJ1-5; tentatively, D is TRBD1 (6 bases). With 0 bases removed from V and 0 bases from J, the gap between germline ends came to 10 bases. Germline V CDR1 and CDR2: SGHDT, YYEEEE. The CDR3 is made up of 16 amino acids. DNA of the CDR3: TGTGCCAGCAGCTTGGCTAGGGGACATAGCAATCAGCCCCAGCATTTT. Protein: CASSLARGHSNQPQHF. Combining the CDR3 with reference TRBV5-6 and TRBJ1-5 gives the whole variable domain DAGVTQSPTHLIKTRGQQVTLRCSPKSGHDTVSWYQQALGQGPQFIFQYYEEEERQRGNFPDRFSGHQFPNYSSELNVNALLLGDSALYLCASSLARGHSNQPQHFGDGTRLSIL.

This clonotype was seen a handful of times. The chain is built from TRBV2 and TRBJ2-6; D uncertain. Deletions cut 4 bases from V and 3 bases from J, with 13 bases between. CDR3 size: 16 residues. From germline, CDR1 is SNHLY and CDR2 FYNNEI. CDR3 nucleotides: TGTGCCAGCAGTGGTCAGGCTACAGTTGGGGCCAACGTCCTGACTTTC. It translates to CASSGQATVGANVLTF.

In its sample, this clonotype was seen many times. The CDR3 region is CASSLLWLASTGELFF. The CDR3 DNA is TGCGCCAGCAGCTTGTTATGGCTAGCGTCGACCGGGGAGCTGTTTTTT. The rearrangement uses TRBV5-1 and TRBJ2-2; tentatively, D is TRBD2 (6 bases). The length of the CDR3 is 16 residues. The V end was cut by 1 base, the J end by 5 bases, with 15 bases between. Germline assignment: CDR1 SGHRS and CDR2 YFSETQ.

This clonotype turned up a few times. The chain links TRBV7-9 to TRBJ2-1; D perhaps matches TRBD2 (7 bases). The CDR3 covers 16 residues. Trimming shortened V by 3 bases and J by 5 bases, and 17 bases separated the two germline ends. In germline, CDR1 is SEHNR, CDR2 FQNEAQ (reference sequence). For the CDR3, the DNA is TGTGCCAGCAGCTTGAAGGGGGGAGGGGGACACAATGAGCAGTTCTTC. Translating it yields CASSLKGGGGHNEQFF.

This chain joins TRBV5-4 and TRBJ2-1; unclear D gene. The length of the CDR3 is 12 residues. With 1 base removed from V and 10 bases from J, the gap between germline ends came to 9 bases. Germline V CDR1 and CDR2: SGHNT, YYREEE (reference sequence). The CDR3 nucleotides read TGTGCCAGCAGCTTGTCCGGGCACGAGCAGTTCTTC. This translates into CASSLSGHEQFF.

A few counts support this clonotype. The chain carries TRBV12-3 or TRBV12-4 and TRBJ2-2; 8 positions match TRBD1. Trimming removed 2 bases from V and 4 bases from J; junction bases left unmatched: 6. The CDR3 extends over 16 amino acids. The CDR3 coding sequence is TGTGCCAGCAGTTTACAGGGGGCGCGGGGCACCGGGGAGCTGTTTTTT. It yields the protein CASSLQGARGTGELFF.

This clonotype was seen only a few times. CDR3 in amino acids: CASSVDVAGGDGTYNEQFF. The CDR3 DNA is TGTGCCAGCAGCGTAGATGTAGCGGGAGGGGATGGGACCTACAATGAGCAGTTCTTC. The V gene is TRBV9, the J gene TRBJ2-1; 11 bases are shared with TRBD2. V was clipped by 0 bases and J by 2 bases; unmatched bases: 10. Germline V lookup: CDR1 SGDLS, CDR2 YYNGEE. The CDR3 covers 19 residues.

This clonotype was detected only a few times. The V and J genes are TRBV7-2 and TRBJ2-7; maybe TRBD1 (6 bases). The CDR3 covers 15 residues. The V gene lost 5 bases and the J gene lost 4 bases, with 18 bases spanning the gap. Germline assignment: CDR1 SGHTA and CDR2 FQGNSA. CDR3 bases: TGTGCCAGCAGCCCCATTTCGGCAGGGGAATACGAGCAGTACTTC. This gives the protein CASSPISAGEYEQYF.

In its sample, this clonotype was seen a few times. The CDR3 reads CASSQETSGLYYEQYF. The CDR3 region has the DNA TGTGCCAGCAGCCAAGAGACTAGCGGGCTGTACTACGAGCAGTACTTC. The V call is TRBV4-2, the J call TRBJ2-7, with 10 bases fitting TRBD2. Germline V gene lookup returns CDR1 LGHNA and CDR2 YNFKEQ. The V and J ends lost 0 bases and 3 bases, in that order; junction bases with no gene match: 5. The CDR3 sequence is 16 residues long.

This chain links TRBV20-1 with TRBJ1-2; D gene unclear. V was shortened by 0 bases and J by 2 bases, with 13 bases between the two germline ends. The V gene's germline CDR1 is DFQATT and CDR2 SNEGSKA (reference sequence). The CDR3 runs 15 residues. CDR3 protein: CSARDFLPENYGYTF. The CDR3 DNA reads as TGCAGTGCTAGAGATTTTCTCCCGGAAAACTATGGCTACACCTTC.

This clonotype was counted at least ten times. The CDR3 DNA reads as TGTGCCAGCAGTCCCCCACAGGGGAGCTCCTATAATTCACCCCTCCACTTT. It is translated as CASSPPQGSSYNSPLHF. The rearrangement joins TRBV6-6 to TRBJ1-6; TRBD1 matches at 7 bases. V shed 5 bases and J 0 bases; nucleotides not matched to a gene: 7. This CDR3 has 17 residues. Germline values: CDR1 MNHNY, CDR2 SVGAGI (reference sequence).

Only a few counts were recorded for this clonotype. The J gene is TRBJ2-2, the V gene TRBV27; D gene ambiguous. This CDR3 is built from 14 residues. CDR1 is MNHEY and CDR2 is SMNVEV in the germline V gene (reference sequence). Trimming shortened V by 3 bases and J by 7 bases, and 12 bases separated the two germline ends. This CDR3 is CASSFYPNDGELFF. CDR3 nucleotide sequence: TGTGCCAGCAGTTTTTACCCCAACGACGGGGAGCTGTTTTTT.

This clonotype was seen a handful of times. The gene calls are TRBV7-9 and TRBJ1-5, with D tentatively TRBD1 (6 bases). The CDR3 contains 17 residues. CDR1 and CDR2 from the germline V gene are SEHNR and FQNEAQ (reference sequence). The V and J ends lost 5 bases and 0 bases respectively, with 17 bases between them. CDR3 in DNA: TGTGCCAGCAGCCCCCCGGGGGCAGGCTATAGCAATCAGCCCCAGCATTTT. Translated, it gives CASSPPGAGYSNQPQHF.

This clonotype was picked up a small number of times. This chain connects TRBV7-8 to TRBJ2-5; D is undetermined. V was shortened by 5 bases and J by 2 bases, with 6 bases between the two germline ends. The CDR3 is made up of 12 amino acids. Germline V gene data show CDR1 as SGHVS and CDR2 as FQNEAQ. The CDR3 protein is CASSAMQETQYF. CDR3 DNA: TGTGCCAGCAGCGCCATGCAAGAGACCCAGTACTTC.

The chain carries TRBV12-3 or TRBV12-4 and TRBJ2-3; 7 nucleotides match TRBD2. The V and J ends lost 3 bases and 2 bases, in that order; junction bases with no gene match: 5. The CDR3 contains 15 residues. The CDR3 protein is CASSFGGGPTDTQYF. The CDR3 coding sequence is TGTGCCAGCAGTTTTGGCGGGGGACCCACAGATACGCAGTATTTT.

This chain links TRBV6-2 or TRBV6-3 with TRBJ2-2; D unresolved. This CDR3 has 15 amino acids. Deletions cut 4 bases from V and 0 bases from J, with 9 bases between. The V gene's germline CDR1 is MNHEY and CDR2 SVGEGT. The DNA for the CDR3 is TGTGCCAGCAGTTCAGTTGGGGCGAACACCGGGGAGCTGTTTTTT. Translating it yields CASSSVGANTGELFF.

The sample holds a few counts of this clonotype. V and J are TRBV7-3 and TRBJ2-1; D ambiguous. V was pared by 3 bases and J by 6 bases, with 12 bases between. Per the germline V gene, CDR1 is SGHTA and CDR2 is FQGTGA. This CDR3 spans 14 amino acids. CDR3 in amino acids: CASSFPGRSNEQFF. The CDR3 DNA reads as TGTGCCAGCAGCTTCCCCGGTAGATCCAATGAGCAGTTCTTC.

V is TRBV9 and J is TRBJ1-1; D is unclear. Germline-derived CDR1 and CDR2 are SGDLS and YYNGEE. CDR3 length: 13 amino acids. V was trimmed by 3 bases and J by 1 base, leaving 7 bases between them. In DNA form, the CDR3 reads TGTGCCAGCAGCGATTCAGGGAACACTGAAGCTTTCTTT. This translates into CASSDSGNTEAFF.

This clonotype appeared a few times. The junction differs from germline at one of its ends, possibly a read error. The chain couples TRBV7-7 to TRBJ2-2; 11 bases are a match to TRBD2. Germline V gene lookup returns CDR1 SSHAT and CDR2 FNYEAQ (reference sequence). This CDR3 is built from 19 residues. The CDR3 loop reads CASSLLTSGMTRDTGELFF. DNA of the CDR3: TGTGCTAGCAGCTTACTGACTAGCGGGATGACGAGGGACACCGGGGAGCTGTTTTTT. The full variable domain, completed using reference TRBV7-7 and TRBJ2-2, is GAGVSQSPRYKVTKRGQDVTLRCDPISSHATLYWYQQALGQGPEFLTYFNYEAQPDKSGLPSDRFSAERPEGSISTLTIQRTEQRDSAMYRCASSLLTSGMTRDTGELFFGEGSRLTVL.

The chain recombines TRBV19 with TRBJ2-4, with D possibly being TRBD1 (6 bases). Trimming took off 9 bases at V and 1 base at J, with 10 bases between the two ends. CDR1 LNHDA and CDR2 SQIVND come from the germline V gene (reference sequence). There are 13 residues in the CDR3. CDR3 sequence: CASNQGAKNIQYF. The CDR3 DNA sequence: TGTGCCAGCAACCAGGGGGCCAAAAACATTCAGTACTTC.

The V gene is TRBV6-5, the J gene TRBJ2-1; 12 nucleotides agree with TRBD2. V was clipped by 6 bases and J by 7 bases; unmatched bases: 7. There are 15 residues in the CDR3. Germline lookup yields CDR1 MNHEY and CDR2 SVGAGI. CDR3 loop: CASRAGLAGYNEQFF. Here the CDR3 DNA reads TGTGCCAGCAGGGCGGGACTAGCGGGTTATAATGAGCAGTTCTTC.

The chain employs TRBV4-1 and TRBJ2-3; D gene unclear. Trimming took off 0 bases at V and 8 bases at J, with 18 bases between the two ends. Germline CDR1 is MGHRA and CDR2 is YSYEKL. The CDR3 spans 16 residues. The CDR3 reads CASSQDGRAGSGTQYF. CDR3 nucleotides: TGCGCCAGCAGCCAAGACGGTCGGGCTGGGTCGGGTACGCAGTATTTT.